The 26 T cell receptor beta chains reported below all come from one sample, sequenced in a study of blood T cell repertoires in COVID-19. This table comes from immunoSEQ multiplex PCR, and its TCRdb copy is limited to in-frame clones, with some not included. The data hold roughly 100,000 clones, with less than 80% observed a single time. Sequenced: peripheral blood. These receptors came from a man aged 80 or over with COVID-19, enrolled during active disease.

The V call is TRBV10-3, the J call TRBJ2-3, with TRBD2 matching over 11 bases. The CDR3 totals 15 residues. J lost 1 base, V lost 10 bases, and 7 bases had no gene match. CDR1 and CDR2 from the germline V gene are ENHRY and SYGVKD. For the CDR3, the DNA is TGTGCCAGCGACCCGGGACTAGCGGGCACAGATACGCAGTATTTT. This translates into CASDPGLAGTDTQYF.

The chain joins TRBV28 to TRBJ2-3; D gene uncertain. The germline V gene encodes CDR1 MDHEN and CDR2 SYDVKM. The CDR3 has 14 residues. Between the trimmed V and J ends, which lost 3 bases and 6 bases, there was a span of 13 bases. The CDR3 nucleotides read TGTGCCAGCAGTTTTGGTGCGGAAAGGGATACGCAGTATTTT. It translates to CASSFGAERDTQYF.

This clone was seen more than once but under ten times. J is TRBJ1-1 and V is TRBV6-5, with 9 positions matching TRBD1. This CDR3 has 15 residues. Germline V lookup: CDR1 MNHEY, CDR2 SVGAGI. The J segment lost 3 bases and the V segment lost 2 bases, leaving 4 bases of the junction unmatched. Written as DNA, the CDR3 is TGTGCCAGCAGTTACGGGGACAGGGCGGACACTGAAGCTTTCTTT. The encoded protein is CASSYGDRADTEAFF.

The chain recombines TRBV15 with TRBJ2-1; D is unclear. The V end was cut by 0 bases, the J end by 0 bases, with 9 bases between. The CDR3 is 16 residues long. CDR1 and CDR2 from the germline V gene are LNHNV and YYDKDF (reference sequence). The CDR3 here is CATSRDRWSSYNEQFF. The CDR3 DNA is TGTGCCACCAGCAGAGATCGGTGGAGCTCCTACAATGAGCAGTTCTTC.

The CDR3 coding sequence is TGTGCCATCTCTAGCGGGAACTCCTACAATGAGCAGTTCTTC. Its translation: CAISSGNSYNEQFF. The chain employs TRBV2 and TRBJ2-1; 9 nucleotides align to TRBD2. This CDR3 has 14 residues. Germline V gene sequence: CDR1 SNHLY, CDR2 FYNNEI. Unmatched junction bases numbered 4, after V lost 10 bases and J lost 0 bases.

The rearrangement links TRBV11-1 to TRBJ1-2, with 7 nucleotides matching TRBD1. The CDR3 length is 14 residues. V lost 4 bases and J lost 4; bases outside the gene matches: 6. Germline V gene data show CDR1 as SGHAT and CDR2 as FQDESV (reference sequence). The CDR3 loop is CASSWGQPPYGYTF. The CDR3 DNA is TGTGCCAGCAGCTGGGGACAGCCCCCCTATGGCTACACCTTC. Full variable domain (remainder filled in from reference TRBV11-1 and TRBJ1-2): EAEVAQSPRYKITEKSQAVAFWCDPISGHATLYWYRQILGQGPELLVQFQDESVVDDSQLPKDRFSAERLKGVDSTLKIQPAELGDSAMYLCASSWGQPPYGYTFGSGTRLTVV.

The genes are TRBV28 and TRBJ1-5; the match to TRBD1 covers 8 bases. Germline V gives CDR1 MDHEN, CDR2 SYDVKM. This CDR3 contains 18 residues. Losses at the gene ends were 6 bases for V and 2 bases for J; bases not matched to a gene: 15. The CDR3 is CASSRTGLGRYGNQPQHF. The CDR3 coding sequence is TGTGCCAGCAGCCGGACAGGGCTGGGGCGCTATGGCAATCAGCCCCAGCATTTT.

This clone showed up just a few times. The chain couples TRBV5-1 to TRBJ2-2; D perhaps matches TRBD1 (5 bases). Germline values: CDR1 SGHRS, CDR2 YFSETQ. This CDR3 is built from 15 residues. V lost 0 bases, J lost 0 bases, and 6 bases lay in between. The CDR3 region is CASSLEGANTGELFF. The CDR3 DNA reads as TGCGCCAGCAGCTTGGAAGGGGCGAACACCGGGGAGCTGTTTTTT.

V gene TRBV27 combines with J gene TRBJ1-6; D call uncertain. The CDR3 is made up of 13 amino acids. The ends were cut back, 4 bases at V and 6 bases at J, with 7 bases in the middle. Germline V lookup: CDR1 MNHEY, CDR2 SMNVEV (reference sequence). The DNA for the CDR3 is TGTGCCAGCAGTTGGAGCGGTAATTCACCCCTCCACTTT. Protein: CASSWSGNSPLHF.

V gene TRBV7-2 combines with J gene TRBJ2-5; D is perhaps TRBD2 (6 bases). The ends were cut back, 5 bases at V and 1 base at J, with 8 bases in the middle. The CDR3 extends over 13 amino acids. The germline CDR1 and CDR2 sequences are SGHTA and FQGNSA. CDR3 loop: CASSRDFQETQYF. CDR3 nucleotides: TGTGCCAGCAGCCGGGACTTCCAAGAGACCCAGTACTTC. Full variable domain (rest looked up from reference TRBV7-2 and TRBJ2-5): GAGVSQSPSNKVTEKGKDVELRCDPISGHTALYWYRQSLGQGLEFLIYFQGNSAPDKSGLPSDRFSAERTGGSVSTLTIQRTQQEDSAVYLCASSRDFQETQYFGPGTRLLVL.

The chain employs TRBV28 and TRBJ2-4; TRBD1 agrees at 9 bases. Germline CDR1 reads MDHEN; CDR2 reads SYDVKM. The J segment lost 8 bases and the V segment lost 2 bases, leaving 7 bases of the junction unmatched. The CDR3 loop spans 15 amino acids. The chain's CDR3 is CASSLEGQGKDIQYF. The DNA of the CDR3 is TGTGCCAGCAGTTTAGAAGGACAGGGGAAGGACATTCAGTACTTC.

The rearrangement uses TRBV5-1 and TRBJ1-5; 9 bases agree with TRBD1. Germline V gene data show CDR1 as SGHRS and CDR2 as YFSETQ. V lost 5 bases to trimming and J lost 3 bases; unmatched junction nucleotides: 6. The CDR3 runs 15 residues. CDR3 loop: CASRSGQGNNQPQHF. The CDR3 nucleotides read TGCGCCAGCAGATCGGGACAGGGTAACAATCAGCCCCAGCATTTT.

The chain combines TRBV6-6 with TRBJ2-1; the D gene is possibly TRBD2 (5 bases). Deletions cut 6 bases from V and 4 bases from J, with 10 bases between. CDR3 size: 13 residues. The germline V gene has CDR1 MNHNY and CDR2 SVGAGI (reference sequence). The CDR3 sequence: CASSLGLYNEQFF. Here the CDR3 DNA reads TGTGCCAGCAGCCTAGGACTGTACAATGAGCAGTTCTTC.

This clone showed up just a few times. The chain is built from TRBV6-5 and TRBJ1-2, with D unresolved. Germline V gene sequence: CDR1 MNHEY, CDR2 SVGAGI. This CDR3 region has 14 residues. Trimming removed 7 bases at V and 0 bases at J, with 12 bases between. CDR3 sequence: CASTATETNYGYTF. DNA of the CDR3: TGTGCCAGCACCGCTACAGAGACTAACTATGGCTACACCTTC.

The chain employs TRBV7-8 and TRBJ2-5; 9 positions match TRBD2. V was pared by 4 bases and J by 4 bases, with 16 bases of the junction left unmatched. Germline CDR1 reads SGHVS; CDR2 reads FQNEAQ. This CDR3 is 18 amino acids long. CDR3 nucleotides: TGTGCCAGCAGCTCCCGGACTAGCGCAAAAGGATTACGAGAGACCCAGTACTTC. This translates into CASSSRTSAKGLRETQYF. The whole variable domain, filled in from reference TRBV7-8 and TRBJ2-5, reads GAGVSQSPRYKVAKRGQDVALRCDPISGHVSLFWYQQALGQGPEFLTYFQNEAQLDKSGLPSDRFFAERPEGSVSTLKIQRTQQEDSAVYLCASSSRTSAKGLRETQYFGPGTRLLVL.

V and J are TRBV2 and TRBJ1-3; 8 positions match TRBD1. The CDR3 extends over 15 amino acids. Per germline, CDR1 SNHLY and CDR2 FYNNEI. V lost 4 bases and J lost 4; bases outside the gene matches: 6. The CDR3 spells CASSARTGLGNTIYF. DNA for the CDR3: TGTGCCAGCAGTGCTAGGACAGGGTTAGGAAACACCATATATTTT.

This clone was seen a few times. Here the CDR3 reads CASSERQANSPLHF. CDR3 DNA: TGTGCCAGCAGTGAAAGACAGGCGAATTCACCCCTCCACTTT. This sequence joins TRBV6-1 and TRBJ1-6, with D possibly matching TRBD1 (6 bases). V was shortened by 2 bases and J by 7 bases, with 9 bases between the two germline ends. CDR1 is MNHNS and CDR2 is SASEGT in the germline V gene. CDR3 length: 14 amino acids.

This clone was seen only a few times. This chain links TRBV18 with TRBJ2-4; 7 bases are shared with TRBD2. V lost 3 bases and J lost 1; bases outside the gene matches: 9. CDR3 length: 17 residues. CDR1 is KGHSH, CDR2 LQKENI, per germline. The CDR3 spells CASSPGGRTTAKNIQYF. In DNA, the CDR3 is TGTGCCAGCTCACCGGGCGGGAGAACAACGGCCAAAAACATTCAGTACTTC.

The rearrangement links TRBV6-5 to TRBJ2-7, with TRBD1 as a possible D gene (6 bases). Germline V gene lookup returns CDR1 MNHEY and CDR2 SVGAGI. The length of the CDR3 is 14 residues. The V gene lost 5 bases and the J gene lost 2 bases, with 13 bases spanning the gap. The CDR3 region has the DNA TGTGCCAGCAGTAGAGGGGGACCGACCTACGAGCAGTACTTC. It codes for CASSRGGPTYEQYF.

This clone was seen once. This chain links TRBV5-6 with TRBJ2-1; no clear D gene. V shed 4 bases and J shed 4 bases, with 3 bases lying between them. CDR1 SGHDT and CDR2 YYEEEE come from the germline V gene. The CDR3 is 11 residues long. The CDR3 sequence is CASSLYNEQFF. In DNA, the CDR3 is TGTGCCAGCAGCCTTTACAATGAGCAGTTCTTC. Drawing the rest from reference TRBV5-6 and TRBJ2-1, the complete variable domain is DAGVTQSPTHLIKTRGQQVTLRCSPKSGHDTVSWYQQALGQGPQFIFQYYEEEERQRGNFPDRFSGHQFPNYSSELNVNALLLGDSALYLCASSLYNEQFFGPGTRLTVL.

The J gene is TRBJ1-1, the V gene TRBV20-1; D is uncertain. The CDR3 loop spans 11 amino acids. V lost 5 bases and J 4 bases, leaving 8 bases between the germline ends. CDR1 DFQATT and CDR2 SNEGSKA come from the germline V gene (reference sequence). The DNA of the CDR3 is TGCAGTGCTCCTGTAGTCACTGAAGCTTTCTTT. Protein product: CSAPVVTEAFF.

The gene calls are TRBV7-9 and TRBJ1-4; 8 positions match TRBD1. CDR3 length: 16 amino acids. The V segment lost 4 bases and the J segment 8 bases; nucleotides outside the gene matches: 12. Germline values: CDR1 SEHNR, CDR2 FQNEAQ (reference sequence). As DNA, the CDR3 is TGTGCCAGCAGCTCCACTACGCAGGGGGCTGGGGAAAAACTGTTTTTT. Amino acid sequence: CASSSTTQGAGEKLFF.

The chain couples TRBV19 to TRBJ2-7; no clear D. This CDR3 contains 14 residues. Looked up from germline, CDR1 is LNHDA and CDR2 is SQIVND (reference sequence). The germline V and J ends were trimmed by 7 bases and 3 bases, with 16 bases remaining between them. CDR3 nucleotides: TGTGCCAGTACCCCACCAGGTCCCTACTACGAGCAGTACTTC. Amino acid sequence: CASTPPGPYYEQYF.

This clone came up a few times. The CDR3 nucleotides are TGTGCCAGCAGTCACGGGACAGGCGAATATGACTATGGCTACACCTTC. Translated: CASSHGTGEYDYGYTF. The chain uses TRBV13 and TRBJ1-2; 8 bases line up with TRBD1. Trimming at V came to 6 bases and at J to 3 bases, leaving 12 bases not matched to a gene. This CDR3 contains 16 residues. Germline V gives CDR1 PRHDT, CDR2 FYEKMQ (reference sequence).

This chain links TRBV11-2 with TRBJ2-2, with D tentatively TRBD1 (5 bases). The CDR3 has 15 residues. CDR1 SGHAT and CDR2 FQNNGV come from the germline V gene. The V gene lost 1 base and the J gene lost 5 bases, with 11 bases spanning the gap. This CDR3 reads CASSLGAQGTGELFF. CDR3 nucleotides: TGTGCCAGCAGCTTAGGCGCTCAGGGAACCGGGGAGCTGTTTTTT.

In DNA form, the CDR3 reads TGTGCCAGCAGCCCACGGGGGGGGCGACCCTACGAGCAGTACTTC. This sequence encodes CASSPRGGRPYEQYF. The chain joins TRBV3-1 (or the pseudogene TRBV3-2) to TRBJ2-7, with TRBD2 matching over 8 bases. The CDR3 length is 15 residues. V dropped 4 bases and J dropped 2; count of bases not matched to a gene: 7. CDR1 and CDR2 from the germline V gene are LGHDT and YNNKEL (reference sequence).